This entry is about one TCR beta chain. This clonotype was observed many times. Its target antigen remains unknown. No quality values exist for individual bases; no much larger clone is one base distant. The sequencer listed for this sample is Illumina NovaSeq 6000. TCRalpha and TCRbeta cDNA libraries were constructed by 5'RACE with constant-segment primers, with sample barcodes and unique molecular identifiers being introduced. RNA was extracted from every sample with Trizol reagent. Amplification of the libraries took two PCR steps, and the second step added a second sample barcode plus Illumina TruSeq adapters. The libraries were sequenced on an Illumina NovaSeq using 2 x 150 bp paired-end reads. Regarding the original processing steps: With migec v1.2.7, reads were demultiplexed and then collapsed into UMI-guided consensus sequences. With mixcr v2.1.11, UMI consensuses were aligned to TRA and TRB V and J templates and assembled into clonotypes. A clonotype was counted as expanded or contracted only when both edgeR and NoisET called the clonotype significant, with the noise models trained on biological replicates. edgeR calls used a false discovery rate-adjusted p below 0.01 and a log2 fold-change threshold of 1. As an exploratory analysis of dynamics, PCA with hierarchical clustering was applied to max-normalized trajectories of the 1000 most abundant clonotypes. Separately sequenced CD4+ and CD8+ repertoires were used to assign the CD4 or CD8 phenotype of responding clones. The public reads were reprocessed in TCRdb via fastp at Q25 and MiXCR, keeping in-frame beta chains. Every entry covers one CDR3 protein and lists the most common genes and DNA from its rows. What appears here as the V and J calls and clone size reflects TCRdb's work, not the paper's. For this sample the table gives more than 350,000 distinct CDR3 sequences, of which 21% were detected only once. The ten largest clones add up to around 12% of the sample.

Including cysteine and phenylalanine, the CDR3 has 14 amino acids. Just CDR3 DNA is preserved here, 42 bases in frame from base 1. Deletion took 2 bases off V and 6 bases off J, with a span of 12 bases between the germline ends. The germline V gene specifies SGDLS as CDR1 and YYNGEE as CDR2. Ficoll-Paque density gradient centrifugation was used to isolate PBMCs. The data derive from a study of T-cell memory formation after mild COVID-19 (dated by TCRdb to the early 2020s). Broadly, across the study: Most TCR sequence clusters were specific to one of the two donors. Longitudinal TCRalpha and TCRbeta repertoire sequencing tracked T-cell clones expanding and contracting after mild COVID-19 in a couple of donors. The cohort comprised two young, previously healthy adult volunteers, one female and one male. The research as a whole found: Some responding clones were found in pre-infection memory, which suggests that pre-existing cross-reactive memory T cells took part in the SARS-CoV-2 response. The study included only a couple of mild cases, and larger cohorts that include severe cases with pre-infection samples were judged to be necessary. Clones contracting from day 15 to 85 had balanced CD4/CD8 phenotypes, while a second wave expanding from day 15 to 37 was biased towards CD4+. Contracting CD4+ clones were located mainly in the CM and EM memory subsets, whereas CD8+ clones were found to be enriched in EMRA. SARS-CoV-2 specificity of the second-wave clones peaking on day 37 was not confirmed.

Sequenced sample: PBMCs or a T cell subset sorted from them (not recorded which). The origin of this receptor is an adult woman who had mild COVID-19 (a few samples of this study predate the infection). The sample titles of this study are shuffled in the database, so cell type and time point are left out; the donor was told from shared clones. The chain uses TRBV9 and TRBJ2-1; the D segment could be TRBD1, given 6 matching bases. The bases read TGTGCCAGCAGCGTCAGGGGTTTGGGCAATGAGCAGTTCTTC. The resulting protein is CASSVRGLGNEQFF.